Below, one TCR beta chain is given with its context. The sample originates from a study of blood T cell repertoires in COVID-19. Study in general: Samples representing acute and convalescent COVID-19 were sourced from the United States, Italy and Spain. T cells, B-cell-depleted T cells, or PBMCs provided the cDNA or gDNA that served as material.

One Seattle source followed patients from active infection through their disease course. Germline V gene data show CDR1 as LNHDA and CDR2 as SQIVND (reference sequence). CDR3 length equals 15 residues. V trimming: 7 bases; J trimming: 0 bases; junction bases outside the gene matches: 6. In the study's own analysis: Reference gene primers were amplified, and this amplification served to estimate nucleated cell counts. Profiling relied on immunoSEQ multiplex PCR, and the TCRdb table lists in-frame clones only, not all of them. Clone size and V and J calls were adopted from that table, with D and trimming inferred from the DNA. This table holds about 150,000 clones, 70% to 90% found once.

The sample consisted of peripheral blood. This chain links TRBV19 with TRBJ1-5; 7 bases are a match to TRBD1. The TCR originated in a man aged 55 to 70 with COVID-19, enrolled during active disease. This CDR3 is CASNPTGTSNQPQHF. The CDR3 DNA sequence: TGTGCCAGTAACCCGACAGGGACTAGCAATCAGCCCCAGCATTTT.